Included here is one T cell receptor (beta chain) sequence, with context. Its antigen has not been determined. Nothing much larger sits one base from this clone, and base qualities are not available. Collaborating institutions collected whole blood in K2EDTA tubes following their own protocols. Collaborator samples were shipped for TCRbeta analysis as frozen whole blood, isolated PBMCs, or DNA extracted from either sample type. The data belong to a study of blood T cell repertoires in COVID-19 (dated by TCRdb to 2020 to 2022). In terms of the full investigation: Samples from collaborators originated in the United States, Italy and Spain and spanned both the acute and convalescent phases of COVID-19. The material from the prospective study consisted of cDNA or gDNA derived from T cells, B-cell-depleted T cells, or PBMCs. Deeply sampled blood TCRbeta repertoires from subjects exposed to, actively infected with, or recovered from COVID-19 were included in the dataset. The repertoires were made available in a free public database intended to serve as a resource for research on the immune response to SARS-CoV-2. The samples were drawn from the first 160 participants of the ongoing ImmuneRACE study and from 950 to 1,500 subjects provided by 6 global collaborators. Sample metadata almost always included a de-identified subject ID, COVID-19 status, age in years and sex. Where HLA class I and class II types were available, the types were taken from metadata supplied by the sample provider, not from assay-based typing.

TCRbeta CDR3 regions were amplified from genomic DNA using the immunoSEQ Assay, a bias-controlled multiplex PCR. As for the authors' bioinformatics: The number of nucleated cells in each sample was estimated from the amplification of reference gene primers within the assay. To quantify the absolute abundance of each unique TCRbeta CDR3 rearrangement, sequence reads were collapsed and filtered. For each sample, productive Simpson clonality was calculated by taking the square root of Simpson's diversity index across productive rearrangements. TCRdb mirrors the immuneACCESS table, restricted to in-frame sequences. Some clones are absent from its copies; in checked studies, under half trace to an unresolved V gene, and the reason for the others is unknown. V and J calls and clone size are those listed in that table; D and trimming were worked out from the DNA. Recorded for this sample are over 150,000 clones; roughly 84% of them occurred a single time. Of the sample, roughly 9.1% is held by the ten largest clones.

After removal of 3 bases from V and 5 bases from J, the junction retains 4 bases not matched to a gene. Via the germline V gene (reference sequence), CDR1 is LNHDA and CDR2 SQIVND. The CDR3 contains 15 residues, cysteine and phenylalanine counted. Left in the record is the CDR3 DNA by itself, 45 bases read in frame from the first base. Broad study findings and their caveats: Clinical and demographic metadata were provided uncurated, with the amount varying by source and participant.

The sequence was obtained from a woman over 75 with active or convalescent COVID-19. Specimen: peripheral blood. The sequence links TRBV19 to TRBJ2-1, and TRBD1 matches 10 of the central bases. This receptor carries the CDR3 CASSMPGQGNNEQFF. The nucleotide sequence is given as TGTGCCAGTAGTATGCCGGGACAGGGGAACAATGAGCAGTTCTTC.